This entry describes one TCR beta chain. Germline CDR1 reads KGHSH; CDR2 reads LQKENI. The CDR3 has 14 amino acids. TCRdb reprocessed the 5' RACE reads and reports one entry per CDR3 protein, with no DNA. This table holds over 350,000 distinct CDR3 sequences. The source of the sample is a study of T cells expressing NK-cell markers. This receptor was identified in a woman aged 45-65 years in good health. V usage is TRBV18 and J usage is TRBJ2-1; TCRdb reports TRBD1, a call that lacks DNA to check it against. The sample comprised blood T cells: a sorted CD56 or NKG2C T cell subset, CD4+ or CD8+ T cells, or bulk PBMC T cells (not recorded which). CDR3: CASSPPTGRNEQFF.